This is a list of T cell receptor beta chains from one sample in a study of CD8 T cells in Susac syndrome. MiXCR, run by TCRdb on the immunoSEQ multiplex PCR reads, gives a single entry per CDR3 protein. Altogether 150,000 or so distinct CDR3 sequences are present, about 93% being singletons, with the ten largest covering more than 0.11%. The sequencing sample was made of CD4+ T cells from PBMCs. The receptors were sampled from a human donor in good health. Both conserved end residues are part of each CDR3. A D gene is named only where the DNA matches it firmly. Clone size is stated in some rows and not others, as once, few, many or a class when expanded.

abundance: .
v_gene: TRBV14
j_gene: TRBJ2-7
d_gene: .
CDR3nt: TGTGCCAGCAGCCAAGATCAAGAGTCCTACGAGCAGTACTTC
CDR3aa: CASSQDQESYEQYF

abundance: .
v_gene: TRBV3-1
j_gene: TRBJ2-2
d_gene: TRBD2
CDR3nt: TGTGCCAGCAGCCCGAGGTTAGCGGGGGGACGATCGGCCGGGGAGCTGTTTTTT
CDR3aa: CASSPRLAGGRSAGELFF

abundance: once
v_gene: TRBV5-1
j_gene: TRBJ2-7
d_gene: .
CDR3nt: TGCGCCAGCAGCCCTGGTGGGGGGCTGTTGTACGAGCAGTACTTC
CDR3aa: CASSPGGGLLYEQYF

abundance: .
v_gene: TRBV2
j_gene: TRBJ2-7
d_gene: .
CDR3nt: TGTGCCAGCAGCCCCTCCATCACAACCTACGAGCAGTACTTC
CDR3aa: CASSPSITTYEQYF

abundance: .
v_gene: TRBV19
j_gene: TRBJ2-1
d_gene: TRBD1
CDR3nt: TGTGCCAGTAGGTCGGGGGACAGGGGGCTTCGGAATGAGCAGTTCTTC
CDR3aa: CASRSGDRGLRNEQFF

abundance: .
v_gene: TRBV10-3
j_gene: TRBJ2-3
d_gene: TRBD1
CDR3nt: TGTGCCATACGACAGGGTCCAGATACGCAGTATTTT
CDR3aa: CAIRQGPDTQYF

abundance: .
v_gene: TRBV11-2
j_gene: TRBJ2-5
d_gene: TRBD2
CDR3nt: TGTGCCAGCAGCGCCTCTAGCGGGGCTCCGTCCCAGTACTTC
CDR3aa: CASSASSGAPSQYF

abundance: once
v_gene: TRBV5-1
j_gene: TRBJ1-1
d_gene: .
CDR3nt: TGCGCCAGCAGCTTGGGGTTCGGGAACACTGAAGCTTTCTTT
CDR3aa: CASSLGFGNTEAFF

abundance: .
v_gene: TRBV3-1
j_gene: TRBJ2-3
d_gene: .
CDR3nt: TGTGCCAGCAGCCAAGCGGGGGCGGGAACAGATACGCAGTATTTT
CDR3aa: CASSQAGAGTDTQYF

abundance: .
v_gene: TRBV24-1
j_gene: TRBJ2-5
d_gene: TRBD2
CDR3nt: TGTGCCACCAGTGATGGAGGACTAGCGGGGACGCAAGAGACCCAGTACTTC
CDR3aa: CATSDGGLAGTQETQYF

abundance: .
v_gene: TRBV7-9
j_gene: TRBJ2-5
d_gene: .
CDR3nt: TGTGCCAGCAGCTCCATCCGGTGGGGGCAAGAGACCCAGTACTTC
CDR3aa: CASSSIRWGQETQYF

abundance: .
v_gene: TRBV29-1
j_gene: TRBJ2-3
d_gene: TRBD1
CDR3nt: TGCAGCGTTGAACGGGGACAGGGGTTCCCAGATACGCAGTATTTT
CDR3aa: CSVERGQGFPDTQYF

abundance: .
v_gene: TRBV20-1
j_gene: TRBJ1-3
d_gene: .
CDR3nt: TGCAGTGCTAGAGATATTGGGCTGACCTCTGGAAACACCATATATTTT
CDR3aa: CSARDIGLTSGNTIYF

abundance: .
v_gene: TRBV7-2
j_gene: TRBJ1-2
d_gene: .
CDR3nt: TGTGCCAGCAGCTTAGTAGAGGGCTACACCTTC
CDR3aa: CASSLVEGYTF

abundance: .
v_gene: TRBV3-1
j_gene: TRBJ1-3
d_gene: .
CDR3nt: TGTGCCAGCAGCTGGGGGACCTCTGGAAACACCATATATTTT
CDR3aa: CASSWGTSGNTIYF

abundance: .
v_gene: TRBV7-9
j_gene: TRBJ2-7
d_gene: TRBD1
CDR3nt: TGTGCCAGCAGCTTAAGGGGGCAGGGGTTCAACGAGCAGTACTTC
CDR3aa: CASSLRGQGFNEQYF

abundance: .
v_gene: TRBV4-1
j_gene: TRBJ1-2
d_gene: TRBD1
CDR3nt: TGCGCCAGCAGCCAAGACCCAAACAGGGGAGGCTACACCTTC
CDR3aa: CASSQDPNRGGYTF

abundance: .
v_gene: TRBV3-1
j_gene: TRBJ2-7
d_gene: .
CDR3nt: TGTGCCAGCAGCATCCGCGTAGGCTCCTACGAGCAGTACTTC
CDR3aa: CASSIRVGSYEQYF

abundance: .
v_gene: TRBV20-1
j_gene: TRBJ1-5
d_gene: .
CDR3nt: TGCAGTGCTAGACAGGACGTCAATCAGCCCCAGCATTTT
CDR3aa: CSARQDVNQPQHF

abundance: .
v_gene: TRBV5-1
j_gene: TRBJ1-1
d_gene: TRBD1
CDR3nt: TGCGCCAGCAGCGGACAGGGGATTGAAGCTTTCTTT
CDR3aa: CASSGQGIEAFF

abundance: .
v_gene: TRBV12-3/TRBV12-4
j_gene: TRBJ2-3
d_gene: .
CDR3nt: TGTGCCAGCAGTTTAGAGTGGCAGATACGCACACAGTATTTT
CDR3aa: CASSLEWQIRTQYF

abundance: .
v_gene: TRBV7-3
j_gene: TRBJ1-2
d_gene: .
CDR3nt: TGTGCCAGCAGCTTAAGCGCAGCCGCTCCTGGGGGCTACACCTTC
CDR3aa: CASSLSAAAPGGYTF